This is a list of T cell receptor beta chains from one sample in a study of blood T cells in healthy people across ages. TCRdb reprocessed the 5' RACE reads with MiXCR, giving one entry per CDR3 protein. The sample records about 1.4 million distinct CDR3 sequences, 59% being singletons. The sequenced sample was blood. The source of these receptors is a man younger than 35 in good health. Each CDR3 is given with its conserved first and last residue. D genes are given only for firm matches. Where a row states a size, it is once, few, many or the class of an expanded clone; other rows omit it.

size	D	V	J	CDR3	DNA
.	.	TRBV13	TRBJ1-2	CASSLGLDRTYGYTF	TGTGCCAGCAGCTTAGGCCTTGACAGGACCTATGGCTACACCTTC
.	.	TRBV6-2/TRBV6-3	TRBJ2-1	CASRPSSLDEQFF	TGTGCCAGCAGGCCCTCTAGTCTCGATGAGCAGTTCTTC
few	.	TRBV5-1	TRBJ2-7	CASSRGGDGYEQYF	TGCGCCAGCAGCAGGGGGGGAGATGGCTACGAGCAGTACTTC
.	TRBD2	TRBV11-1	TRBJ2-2	CASSLGLAGGMNTGELFF	TGTGCCAGCAGCTTAGGGCTAGCGGGGGGCATGAACACCGGGGAGCTGTTTTTT
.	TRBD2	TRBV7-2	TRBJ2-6	CASSSGGVGANVLTF	TGTGCCAGCAGCTCCGGGGGGGTGGGGGCCAACGTCCTGACTTTC
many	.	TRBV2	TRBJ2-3	CASSPGLHPDTQYF	TGTGCCAGCAGTCCGGGACTTCACCCAGATACGCAGTATTTT
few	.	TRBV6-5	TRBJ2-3	CASAPGSTDTQYF	TGTGCCAGCGCGCCAGGCAGCACAGATACGCAGTATTTT
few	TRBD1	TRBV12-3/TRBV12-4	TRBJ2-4	CASSPTGFGPVKNIQYF	TGTGCCAGCAGTCCGACAGGGTTCGGTCCGGTAAAAAACATTCAGTACTTC
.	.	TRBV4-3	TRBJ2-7	CASSQEVVHEQYF	TGCGCCAGCAGCCAAGAAGTTGTGCACGAGCAGTACTTC
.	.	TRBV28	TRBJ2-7	CASSVVSDSYEQYF	TGTGCCAGCAGTGTCGTCTCCGACTCCTACGAGCAGTACTTC
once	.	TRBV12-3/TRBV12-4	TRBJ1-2	CVSSFSRVRDGYTF	TGTGTCAGCAGTTTCAGCAGGGTACGGGATGGCTACACCTTC